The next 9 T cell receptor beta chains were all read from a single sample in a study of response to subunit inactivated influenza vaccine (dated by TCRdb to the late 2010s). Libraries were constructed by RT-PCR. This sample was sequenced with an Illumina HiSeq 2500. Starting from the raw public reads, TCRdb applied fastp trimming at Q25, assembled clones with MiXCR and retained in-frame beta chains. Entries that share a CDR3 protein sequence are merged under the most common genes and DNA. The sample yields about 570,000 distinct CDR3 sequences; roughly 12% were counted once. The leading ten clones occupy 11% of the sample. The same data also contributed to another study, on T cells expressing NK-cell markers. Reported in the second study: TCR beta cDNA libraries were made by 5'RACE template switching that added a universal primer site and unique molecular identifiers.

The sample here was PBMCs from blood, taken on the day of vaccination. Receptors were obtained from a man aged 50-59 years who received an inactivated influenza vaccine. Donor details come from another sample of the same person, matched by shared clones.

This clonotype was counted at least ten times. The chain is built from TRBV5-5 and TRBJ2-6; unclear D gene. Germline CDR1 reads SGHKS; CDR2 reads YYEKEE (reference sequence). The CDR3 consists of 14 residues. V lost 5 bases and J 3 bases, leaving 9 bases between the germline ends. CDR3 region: CASSWGSGANVLTF. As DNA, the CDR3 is TGTGCCAGCAGTTGGGGAAGTGGGGCCAACGTCCTGACTTTC.

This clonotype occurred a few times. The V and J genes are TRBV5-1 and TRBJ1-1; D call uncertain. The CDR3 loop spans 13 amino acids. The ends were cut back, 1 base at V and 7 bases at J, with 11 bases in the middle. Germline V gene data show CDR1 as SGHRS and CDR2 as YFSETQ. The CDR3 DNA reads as TGCGCCAGCAGCTTGATTACCCTAGGTGAAGCTTTCTTT. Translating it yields CASSLITLGEAFF.

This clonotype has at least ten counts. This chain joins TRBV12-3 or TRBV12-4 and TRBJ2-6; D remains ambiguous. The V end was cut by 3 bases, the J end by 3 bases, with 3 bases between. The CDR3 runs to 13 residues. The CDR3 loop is CASSFSGANVLTF. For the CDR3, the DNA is TGTGCCAGCAGTTTTAGTGGGGCCAACGTCCTGACTTTC.

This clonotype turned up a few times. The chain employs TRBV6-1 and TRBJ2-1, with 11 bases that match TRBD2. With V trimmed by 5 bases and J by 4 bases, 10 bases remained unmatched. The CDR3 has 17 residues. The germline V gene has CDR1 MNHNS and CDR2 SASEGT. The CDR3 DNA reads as TGTGCCAGCAGTCAGATTCGACTAGCGGGGTTGTACAATGAGCAGTTCTTC. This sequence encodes CASSQIRLAGLYNEQFF.

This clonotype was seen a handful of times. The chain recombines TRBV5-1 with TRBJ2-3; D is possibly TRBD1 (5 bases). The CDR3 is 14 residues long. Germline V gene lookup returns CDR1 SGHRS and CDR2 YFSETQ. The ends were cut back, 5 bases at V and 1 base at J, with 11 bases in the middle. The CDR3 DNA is TGCGCCAGCAGTATCGGCAGGGGCACAGATACGCAGTATTTT. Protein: CASSIGRGTDTQYF.

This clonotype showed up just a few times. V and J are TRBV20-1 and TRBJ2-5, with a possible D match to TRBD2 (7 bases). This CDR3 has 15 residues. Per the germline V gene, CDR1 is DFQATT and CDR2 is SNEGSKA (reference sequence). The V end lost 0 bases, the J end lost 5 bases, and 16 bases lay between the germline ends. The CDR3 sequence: CSARDDAGAWETQYF. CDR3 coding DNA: TGCAGTGCTAGAGATGATGCGGGGGCCTGGGAGACCCAGTACTTC.

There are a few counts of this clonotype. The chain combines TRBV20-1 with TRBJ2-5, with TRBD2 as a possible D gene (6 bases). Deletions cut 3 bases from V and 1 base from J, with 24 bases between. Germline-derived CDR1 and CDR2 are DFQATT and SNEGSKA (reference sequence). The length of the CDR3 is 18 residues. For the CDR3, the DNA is TGCAGTGCTAGTGTCCTCAAAGGCCTAGCGCGCCTCCAAGAGACCCAGTACTTC. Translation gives CSASVLKGLARLQETQYF.

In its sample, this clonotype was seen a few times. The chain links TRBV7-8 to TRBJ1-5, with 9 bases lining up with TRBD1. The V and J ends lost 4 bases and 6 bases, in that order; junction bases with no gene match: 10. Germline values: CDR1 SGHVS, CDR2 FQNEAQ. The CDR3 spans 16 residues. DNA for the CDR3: TGTGCCAGCAGCTCATATAGGACAGGGGAGCTTCAGCCCCAGCATTTT. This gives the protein CASSSYRTGELQPQHF.

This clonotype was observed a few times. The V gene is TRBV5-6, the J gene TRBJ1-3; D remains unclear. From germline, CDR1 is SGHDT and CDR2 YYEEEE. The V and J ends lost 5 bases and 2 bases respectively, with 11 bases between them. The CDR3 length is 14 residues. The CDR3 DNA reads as TGTGCCAGCAGTACGACCCGGACTGGAAACACCATATATTTT. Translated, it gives CASSTTRTGNTIYF.